The 5 T cell receptor beta chains below were found in one sample sequenced in a study of identical twins' blood T cells. TCRdb re-derived calls from the 5' RACE reads in MiXCR, one entry per CDR3 protein. The data contain 300,000 to 400,000 distinct CDR3 sequences, about 28% of them singletons. Sample: PBMCs. The receptors were gathered from a woman aged 18-49 years in good health.

This clonotype was seen more than once but under ten times. The genes are TRBV5-1 and TRBJ2-7, with TRBD1 as a possible D gene (6 bases). The CDR3 is 13 residues long. V lost 5 bases to trimming and J lost 0 bases, with 9 bases between them. Germline V lookup: CDR1 SGHRS, CDR2 YFSETQ. The CDR3 DNA follows: TGCGCCAGCAGACGGGACACCTCCTACGAGCAGTACTTC. Protein product: CASRRDTSYEQYF.

This clonotype was seen many times. This chain uses TRBV29-1 with TRBJ1-4; D remains ambiguous. The CDR3 runs 13 residues. The V end was cut by 0 bases, the J end by 3 bases, with 5 bases between. CDR1 is SQVTM, CDR2 ANQGSEA, per germline. CDR3 sequence (DNA): TGCAGCGTTGAAGACGGCGCTAATGAAAAACTGTTTTTT. Encoded protein: CSVEDGANEKLFF.

The V call is TRBV29-1, the J call TRBJ2-7; 7 bases match TRBD2. The length of the CDR3 is 13 residues. Per the germline V gene, CDR1 is SQVTM and CDR2 is ANQGSEA. J lost 9 bases, V lost 4 bases, and 12 bases had no gene match. CDR3 amino acids: CSVVGPGSSGQYF. In DNA, the CDR3 is TGCAGCGTTGTAGGCCCGGGGTCTAGCGGGCAGTACTTC.

A note on this clonotype: A much larger clone is a single base away; this may be a read error. The chain carries TRBV6-5 and TRBJ1-1; D ambiguous. The CDR3 runs 13 residues. V was trimmed by 6 bases and J by 0 bases, leaving 8 bases between them. From germline, CDR1 is MNHEY and CDR2 SVGAGI. This CDR3 is CASSSNLNTEAFF. As DNA, the CDR3 is TGTGCCAGCAGCTCGAATTTGAACACTGAAGCTTTCTTT.

This clonotype appeared a few times. The chain recombines TRBV18 with TRBJ1-2, with D possibly TRBD1 on 5 matching bases. V dropped 5 bases and J dropped 2 bases, with 12 bases sitting between them. There are 14 residues in the CDR3. CDR1 KGHSH and CDR2 LQKENI come from the germline V gene. CDR3 sequence reads: CASSEGLKNYGYTF. The CDR3 nucleotides read TGTGCCAGCTCAGAGGGACTGAAGAACTATGGCTACACCTTC.